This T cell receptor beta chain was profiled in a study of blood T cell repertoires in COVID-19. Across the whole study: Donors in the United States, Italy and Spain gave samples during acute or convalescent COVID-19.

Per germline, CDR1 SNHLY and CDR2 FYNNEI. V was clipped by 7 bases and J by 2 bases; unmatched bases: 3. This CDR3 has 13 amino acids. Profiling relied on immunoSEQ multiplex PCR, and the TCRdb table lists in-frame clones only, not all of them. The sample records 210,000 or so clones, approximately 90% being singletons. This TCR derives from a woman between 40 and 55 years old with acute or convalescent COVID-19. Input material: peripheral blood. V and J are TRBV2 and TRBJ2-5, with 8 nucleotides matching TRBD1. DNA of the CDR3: TGTGCCAGCAAGGGGGACAGGCAAGAGACCCAGTACTTC. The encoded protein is CASKGDRQETQYF.